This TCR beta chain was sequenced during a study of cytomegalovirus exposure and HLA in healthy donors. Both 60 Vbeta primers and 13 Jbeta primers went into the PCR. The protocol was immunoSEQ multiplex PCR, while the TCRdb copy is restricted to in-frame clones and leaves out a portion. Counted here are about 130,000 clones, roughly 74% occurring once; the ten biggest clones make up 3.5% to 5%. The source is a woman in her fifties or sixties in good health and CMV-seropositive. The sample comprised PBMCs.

The CDR3 nucleotides are TGTGCCAGCAGTCTCAGGGGAATCGGCGAGCAGTACTTC. This gives the protein CASSLRGIGEQYF. The chain couples TRBV14 to TRBJ2-7, with a weak D call TRBD1 (6 bases). From germline, CDR1 is SGHDN and CDR2 FVKESK. CDR3 length: 13 residues. The V gene lost 6 bases and the J gene lost 6 bases, with 15 bases spanning the gap. Looking up the rest from reference TRBV14 and TRBJ2-7 gives the full variable domain: EAGVTQFPSHSVIEKGQTVTLRCDPISGHDNLYWYRRVMGKEIKFLLHFVKESKQDESGMPNNRFLAERTGGTYSTLKVQPAELEDSGVYFCASSLRGIGEQYFGPGTRLTVT.